Listed below are T cell receptor beta chains from one sample, sequenced in a study of blood T cell repertoires in COVID-19. The repertoire was sequenced with immunoSEQ multiplex PCR; TCRdb's copy has only in-frame clones and lacks some. The repertoire holds more than 150,000 clones, with about 79% as singletons. The sample was peripheral blood. The receptor source for this set is a woman in her seventies with acute or convalescent COVID-19. The CDR3 runs from the conserved cysteine through the conserved F or W. Each record gives: V gene, clone size, CDR3 protein. Size is omitted from some rows. Given values are once, few, many or a class for expanded clones.

V: TRBV18; size: .; CDR3: CASSPRISGQGLHEQFF
V: TRBV2; size: .; CDR3: CASSGDGATNEKLFF
V: TRBV6-1; size: .; CDR3: CASSEGPPYGYTF
V: TRBV7-8; size: .; CDR3: CASSSAGNLDTQYF
V: TRBV7-9; size: .; CDR3: CASSRQASYGYTF
V: TRBV7-2; size: few; CDR3: CASSLVGTTGELFF
V: TRBV27; size: .; CDR3: CASGRTGLVNEQFF
V: TRBV12-2; size: .; CDR3: CASRYYSSGRAFGDESPGQYF
V: TRBV29-1; size: .; CDR3: CSVEKGTDIDTQYF
V: TRBV5-4; size: .; CDR3: CASNFFSGASSYEQYF
V: TRBV7-3; size: .; CDR3: CASSLAPRANNEQFF
V: TRBV2; size: .; CDR3: CASSEREKQKLFF
V: TRBV3-1/TRBV3-2; size: .; CDR3: CASSQGLFPSEQFF
V: TRBV6-6; size: .; CDR3: CASRRDAQSYNSPLHF
V: TRBV6-5; size: .; CDR3: CASRETGQTGELFF
V: TRBV29-1; size: .; CDR3: CSVDRQENTEAFF
V: TRBV19; size: .; CDR3: CASSIGGIGRGEKLFF
V: TRBV5-5; size: .; CDR3: CASSTRLAGVENEQFF
V: TRBV7-8; size: .; CDR3: CASSLVIGQGAGANVLTF
V: TRBV4-2; size: .; CDR3: CASSQAAGVEETQYF
V: TRBV18; size: .; CDR3: CASSPPVGTVSTDTQYF
V: TRBV12-3/TRBV12-4; size: .; CDR3: CASRRGNTGELFF
V: TRBV2; size: .; CDR3: CASSEELRGPYEQYF
V: TRBV27; size: .; CDR3: CASSLSWRQETQYF
V: TRBV7-6; size: .; CDR3: CASSPRLAGGVGELFF
V: TRBV7-2; size: .; CDR3: CASSAQTGGAGNQPQHF
V: TRBV7-9; size: .; CDR3: CASSHETQYF
V: TRBV14; size: .; CDR3: CASSPITWAEGELEGTQYF
V: TRBV5-1; size: .; CDR3: CASSFRGTFRETQYF
V: TRBV6-1; size: .; CDR3: CASSDQGQGVGETQYF
V: TRBV5-1; size: .; CDR3: CASSLNGGGNTEAFF
V: TRBV23-1; size: .; CDR3: CASSQSGQGPPYTF
V: TRBV15; size: .; CDR3: CATSRDQLREGSDTQYF
V: TRBV4-1; size: .; CDR3: CASSNFGTPDLYTF
V: TRBV7-2; size: few; CDR3: CASSLVGGIGNQPQHF
V: TRBV30; size: few; CDR3: CAWQTGGGTEAFF
V: TRBV7-3; size: few; CDR3: CASSSRGGTASTDTQYF
V: TRBV4-1; size: few; CDR3: CASSQDLFGLAAINEQFF
V: TRBV14; size: .; CDR3: CASSQAGQGAGTQYF
V: TRBV27; size: .; CDR3: CASSPRGTNNEQFF
V: TRBV29-1; size: .; CDR3: CSGTSGSYEQYF
V: TRBV2; size: .; CDR3: CASSPPGLSSYNEQFF
V: TRBV7-9; size: .; CDR3: CASSSSGTNYEQYF
V: TRBV4-1; size: .; CDR3: CASSYAPTASYEQYF
V: TRBV5-1; size: .; CDR3: CASSRYTSTDTQYF
V: TRBV18; size: many; CDR3: CASSWNRPPTNSGYTF
V: TRBV7-2; size: .; CDR3: CASSLFGDTGELFF
V: TRBV4-2; size: .; CDR3: CASSPGPAGVAYNEQFF
V: TRBV10-3; size: once; CDR3: CAISDGVNTEAFF
V: TRBV7-8; size: few; CDR3: CASSLEGRGSTDTQYF
V: TRBV19; size: few; CDR3: CASKRDRTISSGANVLTF
V: TRBV2; size: .; CDR3: CASSENTGLAKNIQYF
V: TRBV25-1; size: once; CDR3: CASSELGTVNTGELFF
V: TRBV7-9; size: .; CDR3: CASSHAELSYEQYF